This is a list of T cell receptor beta chains from one sample in a study of cytomegalovirus exposure and HLA in healthy donors. Using immunoSEQ multiplex PCR, the repertoire was profiled, and TCRdb retains in-frame clones only, with some absent. The sample is made up of around 130,000 clones, and the top ten hold under 2% of it. Material for sequencing was PBMCs. The receptors were sampled from a woman aged 40 to 49 in good health and CMV-seronegative. Both conserved end residues are part of each CDR3. A D gene is named only where the DNA matches it firmly.

length	D	V	J	CDR3	DNA
18	TRBD1	TRBV15	TRBJ1-5	CATSRDPGDRGYNQPQHF	TGTGCCACCAGCAGAGACCCGGGGGACAGGGGCTACAATCAGCCCCAGCATTTT
16	NA	TRBV5-1	TRBJ2-2	CASSLQGARSTGELFF	TGCGCCAGCAGCTTGCAAGGGGCTCGTAGCACCGGGGAGCTGTTTTTT
17	TRBD1	TRBV7-3	TRBJ2-7	CASSSTYPGQGAGEQYF	TGTGCCAGCAGCTCGACGTACCCGGGACAGGGGGCGGGCGAGCAGTACTTC
14	NA	TRBV6-5	TRBJ2-3	CASTRDTSTDTQYF	TGTGCCAGCACCAGAGACACTAGCACAGATACGCAGTATTTT
16	NA	TRBV7-2	TRBJ2-5	CASSFQTGLQQETQYF	TGTGCCAGCAGCTTCCAAACAGGGTTACAACAAGAGACCCAGTACTTC
15	NA	TRBV7-9	TRBJ1-3	CASSSDSFSGNTIYF	TGTGCCAGCAGCTCAGACAGCTTCTCTGGAAACACCATATATTTT
12	NA	TRBV7-2	TRBJ2-5	CASSLGSQTQYF	TGTGCCAGCAGCTTGGGGAGTCAGACCCAGTACTTC
16	NA	TRBV5-8	TRBJ1-4	CASSGPHRGATEKLFF	TGTGCCAGCAGCGGGCCCCATCGGGGGGCAACTGAAAAACTGTTTTTT
14	NA	TRBV18	TRBJ1-2	CASSVGGNNYGYTF	TGTGCCAGCTCCGTCGGGGGAAATAACTATGGCTACACCTTC
16	TRBD2	TRBV7-2	TRBJ2-3	CASSLVAGGLADTQYF	TGTGCCAGCAGCTTAGTCGCGGGGGGGTTAGCAGATACGCAGTATTTT
17	TRBD2	TRBV13	TRBJ2-1	CASSLPGLAGGGNEQFF	TGTGCCAGCAGCTTGCCCGGACTAGCGGGGGGGGGCAATGAGCAGTTCTTC
17	NA	TRBV7-2	TRBJ1-3	CASSLAGRRSSGNTIYF	TGTGCCAGCAGCTTAGCGGGCAGGCGATCCTCTGGAAACACCATATATTTT
14	NA	TRBV6-6	TRBJ1-1	CASRTPTGDIEAFF	TGTGCCAGCAGGACCCCCACAGGAGACATAGAAGCTTTCTTT
19	NA	TRBV4-2	TRBJ2-2	CASSQDPGFVGVNTGELFF	TGTGCCAGCAGCCAAGATCCTGGGTTTGTCGGGGTGAACACCGGGGAGCTGTTTTTT
14	NA	TRBV5-8	TRBJ1-1	CASSIGQMNTEAFF	TGTGCCAGCAGCATCGGACAAATGAACACTGAAGCTTTCTTT
15	NA	TRBV5-1	TRBJ1-4	CASSLGGTFNEKLFF	TGCGCCAGCAGCTTGGGGGGGACATTTAATGAAAAACTGTTTTTT
19	NA	TRBV7-6	TRBJ1-1	CASSPRGRMAIRGNTEAFF	TGTGCCAGCAGCCCACGGGGGAGGATGGCGATCCGGGGGAACACTGAAGCTTTCTTT